These T cell receptor beta chains were read from a single sample in a study of shared T cell receptors in the human thymus. Sequencing was performed with immunoSEQ multiplex PCR; in TCRdb, only in-frame clones are kept and a portion is missing. The sample has about 380,000 clones; 95% are singletons. The specimen was thymocytes. The receptors here all came from a human donor. Both conserved end residues are part of each CDR3. The D gene is left open where the match is weak. Some rows have no size entry. The others give once, few or many, or a class for an expanded clone.

length: 15; size: once; D: TRBD1; J: TRBJ2-7; V: TRBV30; DNA: TGTGCCTGGAGTGTACGGGCAGGGGGCATCGACGAGCAGTACTTC; CDR3: CAWSVRAGGIDEQYF
length: 16; size: .; D: TRBD1; J: TRBJ1-4; V: TRBV27; DNA: TGTGCCAGCAGTTTAAAGACAGGGTTGCCTAATGAAAAACTGTTTTTT; CDR3: CASSLKTGLPNEKLFF
length: 16; size: .; D: TRBD1; J: TRBJ2-5; V: TRBV28; DNA: TGTGCCAGCAGTTGGGGACAGTCCCTTAACGCAGAGACCCAGTACTTC; CDR3: CASSWGQSLNAETQYF
length: 16; size: .; D: .; J: TRBJ2-7; V: TRBV11-3; DNA: TGTGCCAGCAGCCAAGCCCTTGGGCAGAACTCCTACGAGCAGTACTTC; CDR3: CASSQALGQNSYEQYF
length: 15; size: .; D: .; J: TRBJ2-1; V: TRBV6-6; DNA: TGTGCCAGCAGTTCGGACAGCCCAACCTACAATGAGCAGTTCTTC; CDR3: CASSSDSPTYNEQFF
length: 15; size: .; D: .; J: TRBJ2-1; V: TRBV27; DNA: TGTGCCAGCAGTTCTGGAGCGCTTTCCTACAATGAGCAGTTCTTC; CDR3: CASSSGALSYNEQFF
length: 17; size: .; D: TRBD2; J: TRBJ2-1; V: TRBV28; DNA: TGTGCCAGCCGCGAGGGACTAGCGGGGCGGACCTACAATGAGCAGTTCTTC; CDR3: CASREGLAGRTYNEQFF
length: 17; size: .; D: TRBD2; J: TRBJ2-3; V: TRBV4-2; DNA: TGTGCCAGCAGCCAAGGCCGAGCGGGGCGATACACAGATACGCAGTATTTT; CDR3: CASSQGRAGRYTDTQYF
length: 15; size: .; D: .; J: TRBJ2-2; V: TRBV6-5; DNA: TGTGCCAGCAGCCAGGACTCAATAAACACCGGGGAGCTGTTTTTT; CDR3: CASSQDSINTGELFF
length: 17; size: .; D: TRBD2; J: TRBJ2-1; V: TRBV5-4; DNA: TGTGCCAGCAGCCGACTAGCGGGAGGGGGTCCCTACAATGAGCAGTTCTTC; CDR3: CASSRLAGGGPYNEQFF
length: 15; size: .; D: TRBD1; J: TRBJ1-5; V: TRBV28; DNA: TGTGCCAGCAGCCCTATGGGACAGGGAGGGCAGCCCCAGCATTTT; CDR3: CASSPMGQGGQPQHF
length: 16; size: .; D: .; J: TRBJ2-2; V: TRBV7-6; DNA: TGTGCCAGCAGCTCAGGGTGGACGGATCGGACCGGGGAGCTGTTTTTT; CDR3: CASSSGWTDRTGELFF
length: 16; size: .; D: .; J: TRBJ2-1; V: TRBV7-2; DNA: TGTGCCAGCAGCTTAGAGGTCTCGCGGGGGCCCAATGAGCAGTTCTTC; CDR3: CASSLEVSRGPNEQFF
length: 15; size: .; D: .; J: TRBJ1-1; V: TRBV4-1; DNA: TGCGCCAGCAGCCAATTCGGACACACGAACACTGAAGCTTTCTTT; CDR3: CASSQFGHTNTEAFF
length: 17; size: .; D: .; J: TRBJ2-6; V: TRBV9; DNA: TGTGCCAGCAGCCCTCGGCCCATCCGCTCTGGGGCCAACGTCCTGACTTTC; CDR3: CASSPRPIRSGANVLTF
length: 14; size: .; D: .; J: TRBJ2-7; V: TRBV7-9; DNA: TGTGCCAGCAGCTTAGGGTTGCGGGGATACGAGCAGTACTTC; CDR3: CASSLGLRGYEQYF
length: 15; size: .; D: .; J: TRBJ1-2; V: TRBV19; DNA: TGTGCCAGTAGTTCCGGGCAGGGACCTAACTATGGCTACACCTTC; CDR3: CASSSGQGPNYGYTF
length: 13; size: .; D: TRBD1; J: TRBJ2-1; V: TRBV27; DNA: TGTGCCAGCAGGGGACAGGGGGCGAATGAGCAGTTCTTC; CDR3: CASRGQGANEQFF
length: 15; size: once; D: .; J: TRBJ2-1; V: TRBV6-6; DNA: TGTGCCAGCAGTTACGTACGACTGCCCTACAATGAGCAGTTCTTC; CDR3: CASSYVRLPYNEQFF
length: 14; size: .; D: TRBD1; J: TRBJ1-4; V: TRBV5-4; DNA: TGTGCCAGCAGCACAAGGACAGGGTACGAAAAACTGTTTTTT; CDR3: CASSTRTGYEKLFF
length: 12; size: .; D: TRBD1; J: TRBJ2-7; V: TRBV27; DNA: TGTGCCAGCAGCCACCGGACAGGCGAGCAGTACTTC; CDR3: CASSHRTGEQYF
length: 14; size: .; D: .; J: TRBJ1-1; V: TRBV7-9; DNA: TGTGCCAGCAGCGCGGAAATCAAGAACACTGAAGCTTTCTTT; CDR3: CASSAEIKNTEAFF
length: 14; size: .; D: TRBD2; J: TRBJ2-7; V: TRBV5-4; DNA: TGTGCCAGCAGCTTACTAGCGGGAGAAGAAGAGCAGTACTTC; CDR3: CASSLLAGEEEQYF
length: 14; size: .; D: .; J: TRBJ1-2; V: TRBV6-1; DNA: TGTGCCAGCAGTTCGAGCCCTCGGGGGCCCGGCTACACCTTC; CDR3: CASSSSPRGPGYTF
length: 13; size: .; D: .; J: TRBJ1-5; V: TRBV6-5; DNA: TGTGCCAGCAGTTACTCAGCGGGGTGGCCCCAGCATTTT; CDR3: CASSYSAGWPQHF
length: 16; size: .; D: .; J: TRBJ1-3; V: TRBV9; DNA: TGTGCCAGCAGCGTAGGTGCCGGAGACTCTGGAAACACCATATATTTT; CDR3: CASSVGAGDSGNTIYF
length: 16; size: .; D: .; J: TRBJ1-5; V: TRBV10-3; DNA: TGTGCCATCAGTGACGTCGGGGCTTCGCGCAATCAGCCCCAGCATTTT; CDR3: CAISDVGASRNQPQHF
length: 14; size: few; D: .; J: TRBJ1-5; V: TRBV19; DNA: TGTGCCAGTAGTATAGTTGGGTACGGGCAGCCCCAGCATTTT; CDR3: CASSIVGYGQPQHF
length: 15; size: .; D: .; J: TRBJ1-1; V: TRBV5-1; DNA: TGCGCCAGCAGCCTACAAGTCCCAGGAAACACTGAAGCTTTCTTT; CDR3: CASSLQVPGNTEAFF
length: 17; size: .; D: TRBD2; J: TRBJ2-1; V: TRBV6-4; DNA: TGTGCCAGCAGTGAGGAGTTGAGACTAGCGCAACACAATGAGCAGTTCTTC; CDR3: CASSEELRLAQHNEQFF
length: 12; size: .; D: .; J: TRBJ2-7; V: TRBV28; DNA: TGTGCCAGCACCGCATTGGGGCGCGAGCAGTACTTC; CDR3: CASTALGREQYF
length: 19; size: .; D: .; J: TRBJ2-5; V: TRBV4-2; DNA: TGTGCCAGCAGCCAGCGCAGTAAAACTAGCAGCAATCATAAAGAGACCCAGTACTTC; CDR3: CASSQRSKTSSNHKETQYF
length: 19; size: .; D: TRBD2; J: TRBJ2-3; V: TRBV27; DNA: TGTGCCAGCAGTTTACACCAAACTAGCGGGAGGGCCCTCACAGATACGCAGTATTTT; CDR3: CASSLHQTSGRALTDTQYF
length: 13; size: .; D: .; J: TRBJ1-2; V: TRBV6-5; DNA: TGTGCCAGCAGTTTAATCAGGGGCTATGGCTACACCTTC; CDR3: CASSLIRGYGYTF
length: 17; size: .; D: TRBD1; J: TRBJ1-2; V: TRBV19; DNA: TGTGCCAGTAGTACTTTTTTTACGAGACAGGGGATGTATGGCTACACCTTC; CDR3: CASSTFFTRQGMYGYTF
length: 16; size: .; D: TRBD2; J: TRBJ2-3; V: TRBV27; DNA: TGTGCCAGCAGCCAAACTAGCGGGAGGGCCGAAGATACGCAGTATTTT; CDR3: CASSQTSGRAEDTQYF
length: 16; size: .; D: .; J: TRBJ2-2; V: TRBV27; DNA: TGTGCCAGCAGTTTTCTCCGGTGGGGCGACACCGGGGAGCTGTTTTTT; CDR3: CASSFLRWGDTGELFF
length: 15; size: once; D: .; J: TRBJ2-7; V: TRBV13; DNA: TGTGCCAGCAGCCCCTTTGGGGCAGGATCCTACGAGCAGTACTTC; CDR3: CASSPFGAGSYEQYF
length: 13; size: .; D: .; J: TRBJ1-1; V: TRBV9; DNA: TGTGCCAGCAGCGTAGGGGGACAAACTGAAGCTTTCTTT; CDR3: CASSVGGQTEAFF
length: 15; size: .; D: .; J: TRBJ1-2; V: TRBV4-1; DNA: TGCGCCAGCAGCCAGATGCAGGGAGAGAACTATGGCTACACCTTC; CDR3: CASSQMQGENYGYTF
length: 16; size: .; D: .; J: TRBJ2-1; V: TRBV4-1; DNA: TGCGCCAGCAGCCAAGAAGCCAAGCTAGGATCGGATGAGCAGTTCTTC; CDR3: CASSQEAKLGSDEQFF
length: 15; size: .; D: TRBD2; J: TRBJ2-1; V: TRBV5-1; DNA: TGCGCCAGCAGCTTAACTAGCGGGAGTGACAATGAGCAGTTCTTC; CDR3: CASSLTSGSDNEQFF
length: 14; size: .; D: TRBD2; J: TRBJ2-5; V: TRBV9; DNA: TGTGCCAGCAGCTACGCGGGAGAGTGGGAGACCCAGTACTTC; CDR3: CASSYAGEWETQYF
length: 13; size: .; D: .; J: TRBJ2-7; V: TRBV5-1; DNA: TGCGCCAGCAGCTTCGTGGACAGCTACGAGCAGTACTTC; CDR3: CASSFVDSYEQYF
length: 16; size: .; D: TRBD1; J: TRBJ2-7; V: TRBV4-1; DNA: TGCGCCAGCAGCCAGGATCCGGGACAGGGGATGAACGAGCAGTACTTC; CDR3: CASSQDPGQGMNEQYF
length: 18; size: .; D: TRBD1; J: TRBJ1-2; V: TRBV7-3; DNA: TGTGCCAGCAGCTTATTGCCACCCTCAGGGGGGCCCAACTATGGCTACACCTTC; CDR3: CASSLLPPSGGPNYGYTF
length: 17; size: .; D: .; J: TRBJ2-1; V: TRBV5-4; DNA: TGTGCCAGCAGCTTGAAAGCGGAGCTACCCTCCTACAATGAGCAGTTCTTC; CDR3: CASSLKAELPSYNEQFF
length: 15; size: .; D: TRBD1; J: TRBJ2-7; V: TRBV27; DNA: TGTGCCAGCAGTTTATCGGGGACAGGGAGCTACGAGCAGTACTTC; CDR3: CASSLSGTGSYEQYF
length: 10; size: .; D: .; J: TRBJ2-1; V: TRBV20-1; DNA: TGCAGTGCCCCGGGCGGCGAGCAGTTCTTC; CDR3: CSAPGGEQFF